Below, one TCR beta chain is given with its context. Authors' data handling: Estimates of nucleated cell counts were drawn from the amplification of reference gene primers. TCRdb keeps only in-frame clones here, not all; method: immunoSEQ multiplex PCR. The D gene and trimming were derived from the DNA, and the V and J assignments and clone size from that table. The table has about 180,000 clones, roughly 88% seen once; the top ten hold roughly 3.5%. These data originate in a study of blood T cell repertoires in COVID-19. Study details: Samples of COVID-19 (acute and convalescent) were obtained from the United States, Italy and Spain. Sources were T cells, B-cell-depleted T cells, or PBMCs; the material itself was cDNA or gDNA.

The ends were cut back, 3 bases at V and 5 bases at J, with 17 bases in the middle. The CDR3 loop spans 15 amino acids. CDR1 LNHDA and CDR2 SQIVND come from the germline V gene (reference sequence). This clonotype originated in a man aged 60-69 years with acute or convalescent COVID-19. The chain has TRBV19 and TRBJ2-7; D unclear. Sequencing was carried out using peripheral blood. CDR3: CASSIGSGRTHEQYF. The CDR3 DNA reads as TGTGCCAGTAGTATTGGGTCAGGCCGAACGCACGAGCAGTACTTC. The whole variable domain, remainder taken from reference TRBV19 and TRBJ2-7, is DGGITQSPKYLFRKEGQNVTLSCEQNLNHDAMYWYRQDPGQGLRLIYYSQIVNDFQKGDIAEGYSVSREKKESFPLTVTSAQKNPTAFYLCASSIGSGRTHEQYFGPGTRLTVT.